The rows below give T cell receptor beta chains drawn from one sample of a study of blood T cell repertoires in COVID-19. Libraries were prepared by immunoSEQ multiplex PCR; TCRdb keeps only in-frame clonotypes and omits some of them. The sample contains 270,000 or so clones, roughly 93% of which appear only once. Sequences were obtained from PBMCs or T cells enriched from blood (not recorded which). The origin of the receptors is a woman in her forties with acute COVID-19. Both conserved end residues are part of each CDR3. Each record gives: clone size, V gene, J gene, D gene, CDR3 DNA, CDR3 protein. A D gene is named only where the DNA matches it firmly. For some rows the clone size is stated as once, few or many, or as a class when expanded; others skip it.

-	TRBV21-1	TRBJ2-2	-	TGTGCCAACACCGGGACAGGGAACACCGGGGAGCTGTTTTTT	CANTGTGNTGELFF
-	TRBV19	TRBJ1-5	-	TGTGCCAGTACCCAAACCTGGCTTGGCAATCAGCCCCAGCATTTT	CASTQTWLGNQPQHF
-	TRBV14	TRBJ1-1	-	TGTGCCACCCTCAGCCAGGGTGGTCGGGGGGCATCTGAAGCTTTCTTT	CATLSQGGRGASEAFF
-	TRBV28	TRBJ1-5	-	TGTGCCAGCTCCGGTGTCGGGGTGGCTGGGGATCAGCCCCAGCATTTT	CASSGVGVAGDQPQHF
-	TRBV2	TRBJ1-2	TRBD1	TGTGCCAGCAGTACTGGACAGGGGGCCAACACTAACTATGGCTACACCTTC	CASSTGQGANTNYGYTF
-	TRBV7-9	TRBJ1-4	-	TGTGCCAGCAGCACCGGACAGCTAACTAATGAAAAACTGTTTTTT	CASSTGQLTNEKLFF
few	TRBV2	TRBJ2-7	TRBD1	TGTGCCAGCAGATTGGGGACAGGGACCTACGAGCAGTACTTC	CASRLGTGTYEQYF
once	TRBV5-3	TRBJ2-2	-	TGTGCCAGAAGCTTGGAGATTGGCTGGTTGAACACCGGGGAGCTGTTTTTT	CARSLEIGWLNTGELFF
-	TRBV5-4	TRBJ2-7	TRBD2	TGTGCCAGCAGCTTGGGGGGTCTAGCGGGCTACGAGCAGTACTTC	CASSLGGLAGYEQYF
few	TRBV14	TRBJ1-1	-	TGTGCCAGCAGCCCGCTGGGGAGAGGCACTGAAGCTTTCTTT	CASSPLGRGTEAFF
-	TRBV2	TRBJ1-4	-	TGTGCCAGCAAATACTTTGGCGGGAATGAAAAACTGTTTTTT	CASKYFGGNEKLFF
-	TRBV18	TRBJ2-4	-	TGTGCCAGCTCACCCCCGGGCAGCCAAACAGGGAAAAACATTCAGTACTTC	CASSPPGSQTGKNIQYF
-	TRBV7-9	TRBJ2-3	-	TGTGCCAGCAGCTTAGGCAGGGCTAGCACAGATACGCAGTATTTT	CASSLGRASTDTQYF
once	TRBV27	TRBJ2-1	TRBD1	TGTGCCAGCAGTTCCGGACAGGTGTCATTGTTAGATGAGCAGTTCTTC	CASSSGQVSLLDEQFF
-	TRBV7-9	TRBJ1-4	-	TGTGCCAGCAGCTTTCGTAACAGGGTTGGAGAAAAACTGTTTTTT	CASSFRNRVGEKLFF
-	TRBV24-1	TRBJ2-3	-	TGTGCCACCAGTGATTTCTGGGCCGATACGCAGTATTTT	CATSDFWADTQYF
-	TRBV30	TRBJ2-1	TRBD2	TGTGCCTGGGCGACTAGCGGGAGGTACTACAATGAGCAGTTCTTC	CAWATSGRYYNEQFF
few	TRBV19	TRBJ1-1	TRBD1	TGTGCCAGCCGAACCCGACAGGGCTTTCACACTGAAGCTTTCTTT	CASRTRQGFHTEAFF
-	TRBV24-1	TRBJ1-1	-	TGTGCCACCAGTGAACCCCTAACAGGGAACACTGAAGCTTTCTTT	CATSEPLTGNTEAFF
-	TRBV15	TRBJ1-5	-	TGTGCCACCAGCAGAGAGGCGGGGGGAGGGCATCAGCCCCAGCATTTT	CATSREAGGGHQPQHF
once	TRBV7-9	TRBJ1-1	-	TGTGCCAGCAGCCCTCCGGTGAACACTGAAGCTTTCTTT	CASSPPVNTEAFF
-	TRBV7-9	TRBJ2-7	-	TGTGCCAGCAGCTTGGGGGCTAGCGGGCAGTACTTC	CASSLGASGQYF
-	TRBV12-2	TRBJ2-1	-	TGTGCAAGTCGCTTAGCAGACTTGACTAGCGATGAGCAGTTCTTC	CASRLADLTSDEQFF
-	TRBV5-4	TRBJ2-3	-	TGTGCCAGCAGCTTGGAAAGGAGGGATACGCAGTATTTT	CASSLERRDTQYF
-	TRBV4-1	TRBJ1-3	-	TGCGCCAGCAGCCGGGGAGGGGGGGACTCTGGAAACACCATATATTTT	CASSRGGGDSGNTIYF
few	TRBV6-4	TRBJ2-1	TRBD2	TGTGCCAGCAGTGAGACAGCGGGGGGAGTTCATGAGCAGTTCTTC	CASSETAGGVHEQFF
-	TRBV7-9	TRBJ1-2	TRBD1	TGTGCCAGCAGCTTAGGTACAGGGGGAGCTAACTATGGCTACACCTTC	CASSLGTGGANYGYTF
-	TRBV18	TRBJ1-1	-	TGTGCCAGCTCACCACTTCCACCGCGGACTGAAGCTTTCTTT	CASSPLPPRTEAFF
-	TRBV7-9	TRBJ1-4	TRBD1	TGTGCCAGCAGAACCGGGACAGGGGTCGAAAAACTGTTTTTT	CASRTGTGVEKLFF
-	TRBV3-1/TRBV3-2	TRBJ2-1	-	TGTGCCAGCAGCCATGGGGGGAAGGCCTACAATGAGCAGTTCTTC	CASSHGGKAYNEQFF
-	TRBV20-1	TRBJ1-2	TRBD1	TGCAGTGCTAATGACAGGGGATCGTTCTATGGCTACACCTTC	CSANDRGSFYGYTF
-	TRBV28	TRBJ1-5	-	TGTGCCAGCAGTTCTCCCAGTTATAGCAATCAGCCCCAGCATTTT	CASSSPSYSNQPQHF
-	TRBV2	TRBJ1-2	-	TGTGCCAGCAGTGAAGTTATTAACTATGGCTACACCTTC	CASSEVINYGYTF
-	TRBV7-9	TRBJ2-5	-	TGTGCCAGCAGTAGAAACAGGGAGACCCAGTACTTC	CASSRNRETQYF
once	TRBV7-2	TRBJ2-7	-	TGTGCCAGCAGCTTATCCTCCCCGTACGAGCAGTACTTC	CASSLSSPYEQYF
-	TRBV5-1	TRBJ1-5	-	TGCGCCAGCAGCTTGGCAGGGGTCGGCAATCAGCCCCAGCATTTT	CASSLAGVGNQPQHF
few	TRBV19	TRBJ1-2	TRBD1	TGTGCCACCTCGACAGGGTACTATGGCTACACCTTC	CATSTGYYGYTF
-	TRBV2	TRBJ2-3	TRBD1	TGTGCCAGCAGTCGGGACAGGGCTGGCACAGATACGCAGTATTTT	CASSRDRAGTDTQYF
-	TRBV10-3	TRBJ2-1	TRBD1	TGTGCCATCAGCCCCGGGACAGGGGGCTATGAGCAGTTCTTC	CAISPGTGGYEQFF
-	TRBV30	TRBJ1-5	-	TGTGCCTGGAGTGTCGGGACATCGAGCAATCAGCCCCAGCATTTT	CAWSVGTSSNQPQHF
-	TRBV6-5	TRBJ2-2	TRBD2	TGTGCCAGCAGTCGGGGGGGAAACACCGGGGAGCTGTTTTTT	CASSRGGNTGELFF
-	TRBV11-2	TRBJ2-7	TRBD1	TGTGCCAGCAGCCCCGGGACAGGGGGCTTCTACGAGCAGTACTTC	CASSPGTGGFYEQYF
-	TRBV29-1	TRBJ2-1	TRBD2	TGCAGCGTGTTGGGGACTAGCGGGAGGAGCTACAATGAGCAGTTCTTC	CSVLGTSGRSYNEQFF
-	TRBV5-5	TRBJ1-2	TRBD1	TGTGCCAGCAGCTTCGACAGGGCCGGGGGCTACACCTTC	CASSFDRAGGYTF
-	TRBV12-3/TRBV12-4	TRBJ1-2	TRBD1	TGTGCCAGCAGCCGTACAGGGGGCTGGGGCTACACCTTC	CASSRTGGWGYTF
-	TRBV5-4	TRBJ2-7	-	TGTGCCAGCAGTTACCGGGACACCCCCTACGAGCAGTACTTC	CASSYRDTPYEQYF
-	TRBV12-3/TRBV12-4	TRBJ2-5	-	TGTGCCAGCAGTTTCCGACATAAGGAGACCCAGTACTTC	CASSFRHKETQYF
-	TRBV7-2	TRBJ1-2	-	TGTGCCAGCAGCTTAGGAAACAGATGGGACTATGGCTACACCTTC	CASSLGNRWDYGYTF
-	TRBV19	TRBJ2-3	-	TGTGCCAGTAGCACGCGGGGACTCAACACAGATACGCAGTATTTT	CASSTRGLNTDTQYF
once	TRBV18	TRBJ2-7	-	TGTGCCAGCTCCGCGAGTCCAGGGAGGTACGAGCAGTACTTC	CASSASPGRYEQYF
-	TRBV3-1/TRBV3-2	TRBJ1-6	-	TGTGCCAGCAGCCAGTTTGACAGCGAAAGCTCACCCCTTCACTTT	CASSQFDSESSPLHF
-	TRBV7-2	TRBJ2-7	-	TGTGCCAGCAGCGGAAACAGGGTGAGCGAGCAGTACTTC	CASSGNRVSEQYF
-	TRBV19	TRBJ1-5	TRBD1	TGTGCCAGTAGTGAGGGCGACAGGGGTTATCAGCCCCAGCATTTT	CASSEGDRGYQPQHF
-	TRBV28	TRBJ1-4	TRBD1	TGTGCCAGCAGCCTCGGGACAGGGACCGAAAAACTGTTTTTT	CASSLGTGTEKLFF
-	TRBV24-1	TRBJ1-2	-	TGTGCCACCAGTGATCCGGGACAACTTAGTGGCTACACCTTC	CATSDPGQLSGYTF
-	TRBV28	TRBJ1-1	TRBD1	TGTGCCAGCCCCCCGGGACAGGGAAGGAACACTGAAGCTTTCTTT	CASPPGQGRNTEAFF
-	TRBV21-1	TRBJ2-2	-	TGTGCCACCCGGCGGCCCGGGGAGCTGTTTTTT	CATRRPGELFF
-	TRBV2	TRBJ1-4	-	TGTGCCAGCCAGCGAACTCTGAGGACTAATGAAAAACTGTTTTTT	CASQRTLRTNEKLFF
-	TRBV21-1	TRBJ1-6	-	TGTGCCAGCAACCCACAGGGGGCACAATCACCCCTCCACTTT	CASNPQGAQSPLHF